The 24 T cell receptor beta chains given below trace back to one sample, sequenced in a study of neurological immune-mediated disorders. The time point: longitudinal time-point 1 (baseline). TCRdb itself ran the 5' RACE reads through MiXCR, one entry per CDR3 protein. This sample has around 60,000 distinct CDR3 sequences, with over 8.5% found just once. Input material: PBMCs. The receptor set was obtained from a male donor with HTLV-1-associated myelopathy (HAM/TSP).

This clonotype was seen at least ten times. The rearrangement uses TRBV6-2 or TRBV6-3 and TRBJ2-3; 13 bases match TRBD2. The CDR3 spans 18 residues. The germline CDR1 and CDR2 sequences are MNHEY and SVGEGT. The V gene end was trimmed by 0 bases and the J gene end by 5 bases; junction bases not matched to a gene: 8. CDR3 DNA: TGTGCCAGCAGTTACTCCTTACTAGCGGGGGGGCTTGTAGATACGCAGTATTTT. It codes for CASSYSLLAGGLVDTQYF.

This clonotype has ten or more counts. The gene calls are TRBV20-1 and TRBJ1-1; D not certain. CDR1 is DFQATT, CDR2 SNEGSKA, per germline (reference sequence). The CDR3 has 14 amino acids. V was cut by 7 bases and J by 4 bases, with 19 bases left in between. The CDR3 region is CSERVALKGTEAFF. The DNA of the CDR3 is TGCAGTGAACGCGTCGCCCTCAAAGGCACTGAAGCTTTCTTT.

For this clonotype: A read error may explain this, as a much larger clone is one base away. The chain carries TRBV5-1 and TRBJ2-7; TRBD1 matches at 8 bases. Per germline, CDR1 SGHRS and CDR2 YFSETQ. The CDR3 is 16 amino acids. J gave up 11 bases and V 3 bases, and 19 bases lay outside the gene matches. CDR3: CASSSGGANAVGEKYF. CDR3 coding DNA: TGCGCCAGCAGCTCAGGGGGCGCAAACGCGGTTGGGGAGAAGTACTTC.

This clonotype appeared many times. The rearrangement joins TRBV5-1 to TRBJ1-4, with unresolved D. Trimming removed 0 bases from V and 0 bases from J, with 6 bases in between. CDR3 length: 15 residues. Germline V CDR1 and CDR2: SGHRS, YFSETQ. CDR3 nucleotides: TGCGCCAGCAGCTTGGGTCCTGCAACTAATGAAAAACTGTTTTTT. It codes for CASSLGPATNEKLFF.

Of note for this clonotype: The missing conserved phenylalanine or tryptophan at the end of this CDR3 makes a read error likely. No DNA is shown, since the ends of the CDR3 on it are uncertain; the CDR3 is the one TCRdb lists. This chain connects TRBV2 to TRBJ2-7; the DNA was not compared with TRBD2, the D call given in the table. The CDR3 adds up to 13 amino acids, both ends counted. The germline gives CDR1 SNHLY, CDR2 FYNNEI. The CDR3 reads CASRRRPPVTDKL.

The table lists this clonotype with many counts. V and J are TRBV6-5 and TRBJ1-1; the match to TRBD1 covers 9 bases. In germline, CDR1 is MNHEY, CDR2 SVGAGI. V was pared by 5 bases and J by 11 bases, with 3 bases of the junction left unmatched. This CDR3 has 11 residues. The CDR3 sequence is CASSEGTGAFF. The CDR3 region has the DNA TGTGCCAGCAGTGAAGGGACAGGGGCTTTCTTT.

This clonotype was found many times. The chain is built from TRBV6-6 and TRBJ1-5; no firm D call. Looked up from germline, CDR1 is MNHNY and CDR2 is SVGAGI (reference sequence). The CDR3 spans 15 residues. V was shortened by 2 bases and J by 0 bases, with 8 bases between the two germline ends. The CDR3 region is CASSYIGNSNQPQHF. The CDR3 nucleotides are TGTGCCAGCAGTTACATAGGTAATAGCAATCAGCCCCAGCATTTT.

This clonotype was recorded at least ten times. V gene TRBV5-1 combines with J gene TRBJ2-7, with 12 bases aligning to TRBD2. The ends lost 1 base at V and 0 bases at J; junction bases unmatched: 2. Germline V gene lookup returns CDR1 SGHRS and CDR2 YFSETQ. The CDR3 is 16 amino acids. The CDR3 spells CASSLTSGGISYEQYF. The CDR3 region has the DNA TGCGCCAGCAGCTTGACTAGCGGGGGGATCTCCTACGAGCAGTACTTC.

To note about this clonotype: Germline is not matched at one junction end, which may reflect a read error. For the CDR3, the DNA is TGTGCCAACAGCCTCTGGGGGGGAGAGACCCAGTACTTC. The encoded protein is CANSLWGGETQYF. V is TRBV7-3 and J is TRBJ2-7; 7 bases line up with TRBD2. The J call may be incorrect, as the DNA end agrees better with TRBJ2-5. CDR1 and CDR2 from the germline V gene are SGHTA and FQGTGA. The CDR3 contains 13 residues.

In the case of this clonotype: This may arise from a read error, as a much more abundant clone is one base away. The chain carries TRBV6-2 or TRBV6-3 and TRBJ1-1; D not resolved. The CDR3 loop spans 11 amino acids. CDR1 and CDR2 (germline): MNHEY, SVGEGT. In nucleotides, the CDR3 is TGTGCCAGCGGCAGGAACTCTGAAGCTTTCTTT. This translates into CASGRNSEAFF.

This clonotype was recorded at least ten times. The chain is built from TRBV20-1 and TRBJ1-1; unclear D gene. V was shortened by 3 bases and J by 1 base, with 9 bases between the two germline ends. CDR1 is DFQATT, CDR2 SNEGSKA, per germline (reference sequence). The CDR3 totals 13 residues. CDR3 nucleotides: TGCAGTGCTAGGGACTTCGGGAACACTGAAGCTTTCTTT. It encodes CSARDFGNTEAFF.

This clonotype was picked up many times. This rearrangement joins TRBV4-3 to TRBJ2-1; 7 bases fit TRBD2. The CDR3 contains 16 residues. V lost 4 bases and J lost 7; bases outside the gene matches: 13. Per the germline V gene, CDR1 is LGHNA and CDR2 is YSLEER. CDR3 in amino acids: CASSRLTGGGFNEQFF. The CDR3 nucleotides read TGCGCCAGCAGCCGCCTTACTGGCGGGGGTTTTAATGAGCAGTTCTTC.

This clonotype showed up many times. The V gene is TRBV19, the J gene TRBJ2-5, with 7 nucleotides matching TRBD1. The CDR3 loop spans 15 amino acids. V was clipped by 6 bases and J by 0 bases; unmatched bases: 7. The V gene's germline CDR1 is LNHDA and CDR2 SQIVND (reference sequence). The CDR3 sequence: CASSGRGQYQETQYF. In DNA form, the CDR3 reads TGTGCCAGTAGCGGCCGGGGACAGTACCAAGAGACCCAGTACTTC.

This clonotype was counted at least ten times. The V gene is TRBV5-1, the J gene TRBJ2-7, with 9 positions matching TRBD1. This CDR3 is 15 amino acids long. The junction had 4 bases not matched to a gene; V was cut back by 1 base and J by 2 bases. In germline, CDR1 is SGHRS, CDR2 YFSETQ. Here the CDR3 reads CASSLWTGEAYEQYF. CDR3 DNA sequence: TGCGCCAGCAGCTTGTGGACAGGGGAAGCCTACGAGCAGTACTTC.

In its sample, this clonotype was seen many times. V is TRBV7-8 and J is TRBJ1-3; no definite D call. Trimming pared 1 base from V and 0 bases from J, leaving 7 bases between. CDR1 and CDR2 from the germline V gene are SGHVS and FQNEAQ. The CDR3 is made up of 15 amino acids. The DNA of the CDR3 is TGTGCCAGCAGCTTAGACGGAAACTCTGGAAACACCATATATTTT. It translates to CASSLDGNSGNTIYF.

At least ten counts were recorded for this clonotype. The chain uses TRBV6-1 and TRBJ2-5; D is undetermined. V gave up 0 bases and J gave up 5 bases, with 7 bases separating them. Looked up from germline, CDR1 is MNHNS and CDR2 is SASEGT. This CDR3 has 13 residues. CDR3 in DNA: TGTGCCAGCAGTGAAGCGCCAGCGGAGACCCAGTACTTC. Residues: CASSEAPAETQYF.

This clonotype was counted ten times or more. This chain uses TRBV6-6 with TRBJ1-1; 8 bases map to TRBD1. V shed 7 bases and J 2 bases; nucleotides not matched to a gene: 9. CDR1 MNHNY and CDR2 SVGAGI come from the germline V gene (reference sequence). The length of the CDR3 is 15 residues. Written as DNA, the CDR3 is TGTGCCAGCACGACCGGGACAGGATTCAACACTGAAGCTTTCTTT. This translates into CASTTGTGFNTEAFF.

This clonotype has at least ten counts. This chain uses TRBV19 with TRBJ2-5; D unclear. The CDR3 is 16 amino acids. The V and J ends lost 1 base and 0 bases respectively, with 12 bases between them. CDR1 is LNHDA and CDR2 is SQIVND in the germline V gene (reference sequence). The DNA for the CDR3 is TGTGCCAGTAGTATAGGTGGCACCCTGTACCAAGAGACCCAGTACTTC. This encodes CASSIGGTLYQETQYF. Full variable domain (rest looked up from reference TRBV19 and TRBJ2-5): DGGITQSPKYLFRKEGQNVTLSCEQNLNHDAMYWYRQDPGQGLRLIYYSQIVNDFQKGDIAEGYSVSREKKESFPLTVTSAQKNPTAFYLCASSIGGTLYQETQYFGPGTRLLVL.

This clonotype has a handful of counts. The chain carries TRBV4-1 and TRBJ1-4; TRBD1 agrees at 9 bases. Trimming cost V 6 bases and J 8 bases; bases outside gene matches: 10. The CDR3 extends over 15 amino acids. CDR1 is MGHRA and CDR2 is YSYEKL in the germline V gene. This chain's CDR3 is CASRMRQGDREKLFF. In DNA, the CDR3 is TGCGCCAGCAGAATGAGACAGGGGGATCGGGAAAAACTGTTTTTT.

The sample holds one count of this clonotype. A clone one base away is much larger, so this may be a read error. The chain joins TRBV20-1 to TRBJ1-4; the D is unclear. Germline V lookup: CDR1 DFQATT, CDR2 SNEGSKA (reference sequence). This CDR3 has 12 amino acids. V was clipped by 3 bases and J by 5 bases, with 7 bases between them. The CDR3 spells CSASSQNEKLFF. In DNA, the CDR3 is TGCAGTGCTAGTAGTCAGAATGAAAAACTGTTTTTT.

This chain uses TRBV20-1 with TRBJ1-1; 9 nucleotides agree with TRBD1. This CDR3 comprises 15 residues. The junction had 10 bases not matched to a gene; V was cut back by 3 bases and J by 5 bases. From germline, CDR1 is DFQATT and CDR2 SNEGSKA (reference sequence). The CDR3 region has the DNA TGCAGTGCTAGCTCTCCCGGGACAGGGAAAACTGAAGCTTTCTTT. Protein: CSASSPGTGKTEAFF.

The table lists this clonotype with many counts. The V call is TRBV5-1, the J call TRBJ1-1; the D gene is possibly TRBD1 (5 bases). Trimming took off 4 bases at V and 11 bases at J, with 15 bases between the two ends. The CDR3 has 12 residues. Germline assignment: CDR1 SGHRS and CDR2 YFSETQ. CDR3 DNA sequence: TGCGCCAGCAGCGCAGACAGAGCACCGGCTTTCTTT. The encoded protein is CASSADRAPAFF.

In its sample, this clonotype was seen once. This may come from a read error, since a much larger clone is one base off. The rearrangement links TRBV7-6 to TRBJ2-1, with TRBD1 matching over 7 bases. The trim removed 4 bases at V and 0 bases at J, leaving 3 bases unmatched. CDR3 length: 15 amino acids. Looked up from germline, CDR1 is SGHVS and CDR2 is FNYEAQ. This CDR3 reads CASSSTGDSYNEQFF. The DNA for the CDR3 is TGTGCCAGCAGCTCTACAGGGGACTCCTACAATGAGCAGTTCTTC.

This clonotype was picked up many times. V and J are TRBV13 and TRBJ2-2; TRBD2 matches 7 bases. The CDR3 runs 20 residues. V was pared by 2 bases and J by 1 base, with 16 bases of the junction left unmatched. The germline V gene encodes CDR1 PRHDT and CDR2 FYEKMQ (reference sequence). CDR3 residues: CASSLFLTAGRSKNTGELFF. CDR3 sequence (DNA): TGTGCCAGCAGCTTATTCCTGACAGCGGGGCGGTCTAAGAACACCGGGGAGCTGTTTTTT.